The 7 T cell receptor beta chains reported below all come from one sample, sequenced in a study of regulatory T cells in long-lasting Graves disease. Time point of the sample: newly diagnosed GD, antithyroid drugs for less than 3 months. With RNA extracted from PBMCs as input, the TCR library was made. Assembly of TCR beta libraries relied on iRepertoire HTBI primers together with Arm-PCR of CDR3 regions. A single record per CDR3 protein comes from TCRdb applying MiXCR to the multiplex PCR reads. This sample has approximately 270,000 distinct CDR3 sequences, with 15% to 20% found just once. In addition, the sample was reused for a study of T cells in Graves' hyperthyroidism and ophthalmopathy.

The sequencing used peripheral blood mononuclear cells (PBMCs), collected at new diagnosis, from a patient treated with antithyroid drugs. The receptors stem from a young woman with Graves disease.

Remarks on this clonotype: This likely came from a read error, as a far larger clone is one base away. The V call is TRBV9, the J call TRBJ2-7, with 9 bases identical to TRBD1. V lost 0 bases to trimming and J lost 7 bases; unmatched junction nucleotides: 17. There are 18 residues in the CDR3. Germline assignment: CDR1 SGDLS and CDR2 YYNGEE. CDR3: CASSVAPAGQGFYNEQYF. The CDR3 coding sequence is TGTGCCAGCAGCGTAGCCCCAGCGGGACAGGGCTTCTACAATGAGCAGTACTTC.

The rearrangement uses TRBV7-9 and TRBJ2-1; D possibly corresponds to TRBD1 (5 bases). CDR3 length: 16 amino acids. Between the trimmed V and J ends, which lost 5 bases and 3 bases, there was a span of 17 bases. Germline CDR1 is SEHNR and CDR2 is FQNEAQ (reference sequence). CDR3 amino acids: CASSPAPGLGYNEQFF. The CDR3 coding sequence is TGTGCCAGCAGCCCGGCCCCAGGGTTAGGCTACAATGAGCAGTTCTTC. The full variable domain, rest sourced from reference TRBV7-9 and TRBJ2-1, is DTGVSQNPRHKITKRGQNVTFRCDPISEHNRLYWYRQTLGQGPEFLTYFQNEAQLEKSRLLSDRFSAERPKGSFSTLEIQRTEQGDSAMYLCASSPAPGLGYNEQFFGPGTRLTVL.

This clonotype has ten or more counts. The chain uses TRBV19 and TRBJ1-5, with no clear D. The germline gives CDR1 LNHDA, CDR2 SQIVND (reference sequence). V lost 3 bases and J lost 0, with 9 bases in between. The CDR3 extends over 15 amino acids. In DNA, the CDR3 is TGTGCCAGTAGTATGAAGAGATATAGCAATCAGCCCCAGCATTTT. Its translation is CASSMKRYSNQPQHF. Using reference TRBV19 and TRBJ1-5 for the parts outside the CDR3, the full variable domain is DGGITQSPKYLFRKEGQNVTLSCEQNLNHDAMYWYRQDPGQGLRLIYYSQIVNDFQKGDIAEGYSVSREKKESFPLTVTSAQKNPTAFYLCASSMKRYSNQPQHFGDGTRLSIL.

The rearrangement uses TRBV7-2 and TRBJ1-2, with unresolved D. This CDR3 has 16 residues. V was cut by 4 bases and J by 2 bases, with 17 bases left in between. CDR1 and CDR2 (germline): SGHTA, FQGNSA. CDR3 residues: CASSSDIFKSNYGYTF. As DNA, the CDR3 is TGTGCCAGCAGCTCCGATATATTCAAGTCCAACTATGGCTACACCTTC.

At least ten counts were recorded for this clonotype. This rearrangement joins TRBV14 to TRBJ2-1; D gene uncertain. Germline CDR1 reads SGHDN; CDR2 reads FVKESK. The ends were cut back, 1 base at V and 4 bases at J, with 11 bases in the middle. CDR3 length: 15 amino acids. The CDR3 bases are TGTGCCAGCAGCCAAGTCGTATCGAGGTACAATGAGCAGTTCTTC. Protein sequence: CASSQVVSRYNEQFF.

There are many counts of this clonotype. The J gene is TRBJ1-2, the V gene TRBV5-6; D not certain. This CDR3 comprises 15 residues. Trimming took off 4 bases at V and 0 bases at J, with 13 bases between the two ends. Per germline, CDR1 SGHDT and CDR2 YYEEEE. The CDR3 protein is CASSPLRGSNYGYTF. For the CDR3, the DNA is TGTGCCAGCAGCCCCCTCCGAGGGTCTAACTATGGCTACACCTTC.

This clonotype came up many times. This chain uses TRBV5-4 with TRBJ1-1, with 8 bases matching TRBD1. Losses at the gene ends were 3 bases for V and 1 base for J; bases not matched to a gene: 8. Looked up from germline, CDR1 is SGHNT and CDR2 is YYREEE (reference sequence). This CDR3 has 16 residues. CDR3 DNA sequence: TGTGCCAGCAGCTCCCGCGGACAGGGCCGGAACACTGAAGCTTTCTTT. Protein sequence: CASSSRGQGRNTEAFF.